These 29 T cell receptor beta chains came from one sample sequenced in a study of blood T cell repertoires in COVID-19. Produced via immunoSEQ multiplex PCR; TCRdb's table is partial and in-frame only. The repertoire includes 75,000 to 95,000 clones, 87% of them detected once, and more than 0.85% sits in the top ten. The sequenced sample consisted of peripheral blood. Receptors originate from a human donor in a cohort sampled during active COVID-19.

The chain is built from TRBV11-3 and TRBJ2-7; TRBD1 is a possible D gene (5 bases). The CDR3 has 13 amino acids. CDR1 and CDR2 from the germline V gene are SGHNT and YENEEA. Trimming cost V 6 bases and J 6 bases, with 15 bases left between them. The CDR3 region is CASSGAGSSEQYF. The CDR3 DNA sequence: TGTGCCAGCAGTGGAGCAGGGTCAAGCGAGCAGTACTTC. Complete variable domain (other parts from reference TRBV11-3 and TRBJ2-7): EAGVVQSPRYKIIEKKQPVAFWCNPISGHNTLYWYLQNLGQGPELLIRYENEEAVDDSQLPKDRFSAERLKGVDSTLKIQPAELGDSAVYLCASSGAGSSEQYFGPGTRLTVT.

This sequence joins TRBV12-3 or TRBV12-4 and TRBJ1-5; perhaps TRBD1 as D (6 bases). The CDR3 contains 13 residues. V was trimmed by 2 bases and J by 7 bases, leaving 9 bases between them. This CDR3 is CASSLQGSQPQHF. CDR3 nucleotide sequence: TGTGCCAGCAGTTTACAGGGGAGCCAGCCCCAGCATTTT.

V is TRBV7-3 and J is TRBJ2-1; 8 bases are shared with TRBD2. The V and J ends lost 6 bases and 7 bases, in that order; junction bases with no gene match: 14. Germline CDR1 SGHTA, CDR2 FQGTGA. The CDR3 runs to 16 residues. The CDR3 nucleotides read TGTGCCAGCAGTCCTCTGGCTGCTAGCGGGTCGAATGAGCAGTTCTTC. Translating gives CASSPLAASGSNEQFF. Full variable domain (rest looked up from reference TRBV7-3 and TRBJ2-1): GAGVSQTPSNKVTEKGKYVELRCDPISGHTALYWYRQSLGQGPEFLIYFQGTGAADDSGLPNDRFFAVRPEGSVSTLKIQRTERGDSAVYLCASSPLAASGSNEQFFGPGTRLTVL.

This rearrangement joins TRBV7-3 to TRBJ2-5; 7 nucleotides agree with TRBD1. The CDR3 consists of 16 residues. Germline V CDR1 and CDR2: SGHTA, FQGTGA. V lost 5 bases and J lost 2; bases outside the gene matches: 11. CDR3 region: CASSPTGMGPQETQYF. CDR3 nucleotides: TGTGCCAGCAGCCCGACAGGGATGGGACCTCAAGAGACCCAGTACTTC.

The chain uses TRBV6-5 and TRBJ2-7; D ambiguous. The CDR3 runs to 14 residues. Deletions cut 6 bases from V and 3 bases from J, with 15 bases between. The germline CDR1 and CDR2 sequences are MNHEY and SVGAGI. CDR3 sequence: CASRVRGIRYEQYF. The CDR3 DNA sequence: TGTGCCAGCAGAGTTCGCGGTATTCGCTACGAGCAGTACTTC.

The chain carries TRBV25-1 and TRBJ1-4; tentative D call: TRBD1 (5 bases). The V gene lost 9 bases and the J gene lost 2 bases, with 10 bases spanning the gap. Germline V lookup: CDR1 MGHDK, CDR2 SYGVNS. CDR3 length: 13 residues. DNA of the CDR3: TGTGCCAGTCGACAGCTTACTAATGAAAAACTGTTTTTT. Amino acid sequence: CASRQLTNEKLFF.

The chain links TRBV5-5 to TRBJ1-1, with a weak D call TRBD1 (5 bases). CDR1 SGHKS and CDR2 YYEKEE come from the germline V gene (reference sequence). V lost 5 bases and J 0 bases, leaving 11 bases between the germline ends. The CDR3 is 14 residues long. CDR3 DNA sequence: TGTGCCAGCAGACCGACGGACATGAACACTGAAGCTTTCTTT. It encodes CASRPTDMNTEAFF.

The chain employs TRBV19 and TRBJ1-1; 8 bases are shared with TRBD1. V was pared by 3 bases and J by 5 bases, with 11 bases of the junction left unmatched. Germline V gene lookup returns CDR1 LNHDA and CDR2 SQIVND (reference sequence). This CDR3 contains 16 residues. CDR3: CASSMVPGGVSTEAFF. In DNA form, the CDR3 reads TGTGCCAGTAGTATGGTCCCAGGGGGCGTCTCTACTGAAGCTTTCTTT. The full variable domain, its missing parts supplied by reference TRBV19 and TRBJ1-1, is DGGITQSPKYLFRKEGQNVTLSCEQNLNHDAMYWYRQDPGQGLRLIYYSQIVNDFQKGDIAEGYSVSREKKESFPLTVTSAQKNPTAFYLCASSMVPGGVSTEAFFGQGTRLTVV.

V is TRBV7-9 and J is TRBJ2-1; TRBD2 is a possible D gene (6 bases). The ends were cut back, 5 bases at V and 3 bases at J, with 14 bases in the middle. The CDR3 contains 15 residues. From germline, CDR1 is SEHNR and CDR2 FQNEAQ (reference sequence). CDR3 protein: CASSRSGGIYNEQFF. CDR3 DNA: TGTGCCAGCAGCCGAAGCGGAGGGATCTACAATGAGCAGTTCTTC.

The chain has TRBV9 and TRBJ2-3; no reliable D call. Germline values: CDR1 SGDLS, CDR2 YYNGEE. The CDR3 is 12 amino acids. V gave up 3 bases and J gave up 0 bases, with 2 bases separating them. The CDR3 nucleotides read TGTGCCAGCAGCGCAAGCACAGATACGCAGTATTTT. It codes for CASSASTDTQYF.

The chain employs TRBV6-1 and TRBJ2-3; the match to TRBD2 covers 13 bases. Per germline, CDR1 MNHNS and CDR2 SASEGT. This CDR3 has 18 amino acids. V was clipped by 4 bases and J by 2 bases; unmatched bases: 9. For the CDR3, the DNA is TGTGCCAGCAGTGCCGACAGACTAGCGGGAGGCCCCACAGATACGCAGTATTTT. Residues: CASSADRLAGGPTDTQYF.

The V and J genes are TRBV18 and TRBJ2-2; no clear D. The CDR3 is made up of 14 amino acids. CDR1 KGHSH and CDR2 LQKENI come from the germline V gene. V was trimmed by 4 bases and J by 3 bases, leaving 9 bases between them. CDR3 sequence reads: CASSRLRDTGELFF. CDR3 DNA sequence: TGTGCCAGCTCACGACTCCGGGACACCGGGGAGCTGTTTTTT. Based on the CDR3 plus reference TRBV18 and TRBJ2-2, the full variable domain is NAGVMQNPRHLVRRRGQEARLRCSPMKGHSHVYWYRQLPEEGLKFMVYLQKENIIDESGMPKERFSAEFPKEGPSILRIQQVVRGDSAAYFCASSRLRDTGELFFGEGSRLTVL.

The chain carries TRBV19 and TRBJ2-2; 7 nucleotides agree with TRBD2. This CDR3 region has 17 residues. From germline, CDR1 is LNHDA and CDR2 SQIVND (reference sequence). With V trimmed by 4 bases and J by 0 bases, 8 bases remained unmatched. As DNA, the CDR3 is TGTGCCAGTAGTAAACAGGCTAGCGGTGCGAACACCGGGGAGCTGTTTTTT. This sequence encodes CASSKQASGANTGELFF.

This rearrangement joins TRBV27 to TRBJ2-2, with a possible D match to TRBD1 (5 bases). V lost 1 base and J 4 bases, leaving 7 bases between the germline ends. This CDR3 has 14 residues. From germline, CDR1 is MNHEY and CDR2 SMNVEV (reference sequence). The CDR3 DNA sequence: TGTGCCAGCAGTTTATTAGGGGTCACCGGGGAGCTGTTTTTT. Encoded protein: CASSLLGVTGELFF.

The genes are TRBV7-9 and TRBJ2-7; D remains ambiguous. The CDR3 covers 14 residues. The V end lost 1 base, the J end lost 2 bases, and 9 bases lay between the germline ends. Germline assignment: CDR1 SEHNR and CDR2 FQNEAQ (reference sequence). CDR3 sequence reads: CASSLEVTTYEQYF. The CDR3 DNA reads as TGTGCCAGCAGCTTAGAAGTAACAACCTACGAGCAGTACTTC.

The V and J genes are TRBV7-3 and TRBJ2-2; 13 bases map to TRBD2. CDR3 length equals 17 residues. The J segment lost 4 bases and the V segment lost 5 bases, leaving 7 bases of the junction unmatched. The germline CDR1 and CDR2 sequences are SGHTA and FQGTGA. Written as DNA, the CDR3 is TGTGCCAGCAGCCTTGGGGGACTAGCGGGAATCACCGGGGAGCTGTTTTTT. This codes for CASSLGGLAGITGELFF.

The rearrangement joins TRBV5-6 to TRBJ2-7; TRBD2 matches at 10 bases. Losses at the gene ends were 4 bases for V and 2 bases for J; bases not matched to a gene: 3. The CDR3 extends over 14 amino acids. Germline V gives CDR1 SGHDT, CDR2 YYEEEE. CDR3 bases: TGTGCCAGCAGCAGTCTAGCGGGAGCCTACGAGCAGTACTTC. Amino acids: CASSSLAGAYEQYF.

The CDR3 bases are TGTGCCAGCAGCTTAAACCCAGCTAGCGGGGGATTTTACAATGAGCAGTTCTTC. Protein product: CASSLNPASGGFYNEQFF. The chain is built from TRBV7-9 and TRBJ2-1, with 10 bases lining up with TRBD2. Germline-derived CDR1 and CDR2 are SEHNR and FQNEAQ (reference sequence). This CDR3 has 18 residues. The V segment lost 2 bases and the J segment 4 bases; nucleotides outside the gene matches: 11.

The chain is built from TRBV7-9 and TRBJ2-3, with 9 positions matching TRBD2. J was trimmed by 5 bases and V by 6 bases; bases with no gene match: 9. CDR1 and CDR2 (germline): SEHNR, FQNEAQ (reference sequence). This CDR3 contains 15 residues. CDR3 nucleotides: TGTGCCAGCAGTGTAGCGGGAGCGTACGAAGATACGCAGTATTTT. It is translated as CASSVAGAYEDTQYF.

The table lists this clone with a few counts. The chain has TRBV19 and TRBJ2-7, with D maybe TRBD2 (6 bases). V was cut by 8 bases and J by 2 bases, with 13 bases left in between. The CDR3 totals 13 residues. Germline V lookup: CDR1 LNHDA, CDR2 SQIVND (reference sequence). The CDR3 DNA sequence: TGTGCCAGTCGGGGCGGGGCCACCTACGAGCAGTACTTC. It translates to CASRGGATYEQYF.

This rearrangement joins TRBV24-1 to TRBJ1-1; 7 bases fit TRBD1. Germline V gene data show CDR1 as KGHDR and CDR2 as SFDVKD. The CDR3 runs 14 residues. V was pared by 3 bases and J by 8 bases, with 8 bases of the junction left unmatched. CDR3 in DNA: TGTGCCACCAGTGATCCTGCTCGAGGGGGCGAAGCTTTCTTT. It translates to CATSDPARGGEAFF.

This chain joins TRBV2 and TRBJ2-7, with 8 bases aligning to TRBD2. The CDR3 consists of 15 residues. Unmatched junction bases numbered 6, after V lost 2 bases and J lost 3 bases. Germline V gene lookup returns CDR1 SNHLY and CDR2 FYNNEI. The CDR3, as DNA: TGTGCCAGCAGTGAAAGGGGACTAGGAGGCTACGAGCAGTACTTC. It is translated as CASSERGLGGYEQYF.

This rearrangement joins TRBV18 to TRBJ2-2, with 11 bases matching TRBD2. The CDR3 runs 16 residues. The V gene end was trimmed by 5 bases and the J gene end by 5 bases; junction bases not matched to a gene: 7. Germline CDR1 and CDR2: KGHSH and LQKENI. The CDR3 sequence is CASSGGLADYTGELFF. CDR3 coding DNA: TGTGCCAGCTCAGGGGGACTAGCGGATTATACCGGGGAGCTGTTTTTT.

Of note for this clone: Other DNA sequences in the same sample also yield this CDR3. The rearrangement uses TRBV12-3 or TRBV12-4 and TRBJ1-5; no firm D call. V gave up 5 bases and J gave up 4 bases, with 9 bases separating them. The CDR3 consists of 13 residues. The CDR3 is CASSLGVNQPQHF. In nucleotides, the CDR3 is TGTGCCAGCAGTCTGGGAGTTAATCAGCCCCAGCATTTT.

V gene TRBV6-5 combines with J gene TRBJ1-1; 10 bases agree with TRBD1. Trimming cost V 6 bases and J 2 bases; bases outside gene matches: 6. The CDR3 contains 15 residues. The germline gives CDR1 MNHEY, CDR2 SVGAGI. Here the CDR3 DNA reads TGTGCCAGCAGCTCGGACAGGGGGGGCAACACTGAAGCTTTCTTT. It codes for CASSSDRGGNTEAFF.

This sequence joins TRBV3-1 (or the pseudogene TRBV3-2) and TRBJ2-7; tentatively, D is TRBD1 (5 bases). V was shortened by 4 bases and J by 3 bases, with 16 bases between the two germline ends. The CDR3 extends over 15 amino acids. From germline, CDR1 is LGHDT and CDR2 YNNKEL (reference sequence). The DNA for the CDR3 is TGTGCCAGCAGCCCCGGGCCCCAGGGCGGCTACGAGCAGTACTTC. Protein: CASSPGPQGGYEQYF.

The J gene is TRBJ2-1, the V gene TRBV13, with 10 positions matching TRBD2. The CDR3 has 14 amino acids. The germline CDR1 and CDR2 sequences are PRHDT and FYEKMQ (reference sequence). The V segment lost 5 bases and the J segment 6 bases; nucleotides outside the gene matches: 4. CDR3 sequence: CASSEAGGGNEQFF. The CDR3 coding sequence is TGTGCCAGCAGCGAAGCGGGGGGGGGCAATGAGCAGTTCTTC.

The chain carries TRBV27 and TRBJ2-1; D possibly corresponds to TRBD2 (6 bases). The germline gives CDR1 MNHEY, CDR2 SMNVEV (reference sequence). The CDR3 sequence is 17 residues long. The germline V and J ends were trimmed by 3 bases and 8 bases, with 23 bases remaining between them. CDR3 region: CASSFVVAVTSVDEQFF. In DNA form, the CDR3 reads TGTGCCAGCAGTTTCGTGGTAGCGGTCACTTCGGTGGATGAGCAGTTCTTC.

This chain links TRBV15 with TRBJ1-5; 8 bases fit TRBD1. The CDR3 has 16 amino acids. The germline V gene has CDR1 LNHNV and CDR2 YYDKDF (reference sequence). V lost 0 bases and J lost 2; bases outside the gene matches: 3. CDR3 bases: TGTGCCACCAGCAGAGAGAGGGGACAGGGCAATCAGCCCCAGCATTTT. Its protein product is CATSRERGQGNQPQHF.